The rows below give T cell receptor beta chains drawn from one sample of a study of blood T cell repertoires in COVID-19. The data were produced by immunoSEQ multiplex PCR, yet TCRdb's version contains in-frame clones alone and is incomplete. In the table there are about 310,000 clones, over 80% of which are singletons. Sequencing was performed on PBMCs or T cells enriched from blood (not recorded which). These receptors were obtained from a woman younger than 30 who had recovered from COVID-19. The CDR3 runs from the conserved cysteine through the conserved F or W. The D gene is left open where the match is weak. Only some rows state a clone size, as once, few, many or a class for expanded clones.

once TRBJ2-1 - TRBV29-1 CSVERRGEMHNEQFF TGCAGCGTTGAAAGGCGAGGTGAAATGCACAATGAGCAGTTCTTC
- TRBJ1-1 - TRBV29-1 CSVLAGGWTEAFF TGCAGCGTTCTTGCCGGGGGGTGGACTGAAGCTTTCTTT
- TRBJ1-5 - TRBV27 CASSLNVQGNQPQHF TGTGCCAGCAGCTTAAACGTACAGGGAAATCAGCCCCAGCATTTT
- TRBJ1-4 - TRBV2 CASSGGTGNGNEKLFF TGTGCCAGCAGTGGGGGAACAGGGAACGGTAATGAAAAACTGTTTTTT
- TRBJ2-1 TRBD2 TRBV6-1 CASREYSSGGLYNEQFF TGTGCCAGCAGAGAATACTCAAGCGGGGGGCTTTACAATGAGCAGTTCTTC
- TRBJ1-2 - TRBV5-6 CASSLVGTKNYGYTF TGTGCCAGCAGCTTGGTTGGGACAAAGAACTATGGCTACACCTTC
once TRBJ1-2 TRBD1 TRBV14 CASSQITGTGIGYTF TGTGCCAGCAGCCAGATAACCGGGACAGGGATTGGCTACACCTTC
- TRBJ1-2 TRBD1 TRBV6-1 CASSEGGGYSDEDYGYTF TGTGCCAGCAGTGAAGGAGGGGGCTACTCCGATGAAGACTATGGCTACACCTTC
- TRBJ2-7 - TRBV4-3 CASSQDVDVESSYEQYF TGCGCCAGCAGCCAAGATGTAGATGTAGAAAGCTCCTACGAGCAGTACTTC
once TRBJ2-2 - TRBV6-2/TRBV6-3 CASSIQGERHTGELFF TGTGCCAGCAGTATCCAGGGCGAGCGTCACACCGGGGAGCTGTTTTTT
- TRBJ1-2 - TRBV6-5 CASSYSPEPGGYTF TGTGCCAGCAGTTACAGTCCGGAACCGGGGGGCTACACCTTC
- TRBJ1-1 - TRBV7-2 CASSFGGGNTEAFF TGTGCCAGCAGCTTCGGGGGGGGTAACACTGAAGCTTTCTTT
- TRBJ1-1 TRBD1 TRBV7-2 CASSSGQPHTPNTEAFF TGTGCCAGCAGCTCGGGACAGCCTCACACCCCGAACACTGAAGCTTTCTTT
- TRBJ2-3 - TRBV14 CASSQDSRGAGTDTQYF TGTGCCAGCAGCCAAGATAGCCGGGGTGCGGGTACAGATACGCAGTATTTT
- TRBJ2-5 - TRBV11-2 CASSLGQGHRETQYF TGTGCCAGCAGCTTAGGCCAGGGACACCGAGAGACCCAGTACTTC
- TRBJ2-3 TRBD2 TRBV7-3 CASSPSGRRGTDTQYF TGTGCCAGCAGCCCGAGCGGGAGGAGGGGCACAGATACGCAGTATTTT
- TRBJ2-1 TRBD2 TRBV28 CASSTRLAGEGNEQFF TGTGCCAGCAGTACCCGACTAGCGGGAGAGGGGAATGAGCAGTTCTTC
few TRBJ1-5 - TRBV7-9 CASSLIQGQPQHF TGTGCCAGCAGCCTAATACAGGGTCAGCCCCAGCATTTT
- TRBJ1-2 TRBD1 TRBV2 CASSPTGVGGYTF TGTGCCAGCAGTCCTACAGGGGTCGGTGGCTACACCTTC
once TRBJ2-1 TRBD2 TRBV18 CASSPVAGANEQFF TGTGCCAGCTCACCCGTAGCGGGAGCCAATGAGCAGTTCTTC
- TRBJ1-6 - TRBV7-8 CASSSDRGFRNSPLHF TGTGCCAGCAGCTCCGACCGGGGTTTTCGGAATTCACCCCTCCACTTT
- TRBJ2-2 TRBD2 TRBV9 CASSDRTSGGHGELFF TGTGCCAGCAGCGACCGGACTAGCGGGGGGCACGGGGAGCTGTTTTTT
- TRBJ1-5 - TRBV6-2/TRBV6-3 CASSDTALRPVLGPQHF TGTGCCAGCAGTGACACCGCCCTCCGACCAGTACTAGGGCCCCAGCATTTT
few TRBJ2-1 TRBD2 TRBV5-5 CASSLGTSGYYNEQFF TGTGCCAGCAGCTTGGGGACTAGCGGGTATTACAATGAGCAGTTCTTC
- TRBJ2-5 - TRBV10-3 CAISESGPETQYF TGTGCCATCAGTGAAAGTGGCCCAGAGACCCAGTACTTC
once TRBJ2-7 - TRBV5-6 CASSRTSYEQYF TGTGCCAGCAGCCGCACGAGCTACGAGCAGTACTTC
- TRBJ1-2 - TRBV25-1 CASSVGGDYGYTF TGTGCCAGCAGTGTAGGGGGGGACTATGGCTACACCTTC
- TRBJ1-2 TRBD1 TRBV7-2 CASSLAQTGVGYTF TGTGCCAGCAGCTTAGCGCAAACAGGGGTTGGCTACACCTTC
few TRBJ1-6 - TRBV2 CASSTDSSYNSPLHF TGTGCCAGCAGCACCGACAGCTCCTATAATTCACCCCTCCACTTT
- TRBJ2-5 TRBD1 TRBV11-3 CASSLGSTRGETQYF TGTGCCAGCAGCTTAGGAAGCACCAGGGGGGAGACCCAGTACTTC
- TRBJ1-4 - TRBV2 CASTRVEDSEKLFF TGTGCCAGCACCCGCGTGGAGGATAGCGAAAAACTGTTTTTT
- TRBJ1-3 - TRBV2 CASMASSGNTIYF TGTGCCAGCATGGCTTCCTCTGGAAACACCATATATTTT